This T cell receptor (beta chain) is drawn from a study of response to subunit inactivated influenza vaccine (dated by TCRdb to the late 2010s). About the investigation overall: Deep quantitative profiling of the T cell receptor repertoire was used in the study to follow responses to a trivalent subunit inactivated influenza vaccine. What the authors observed across the whole study: According to the authors, only a limited number of new T cells may be recruited by each seasonal influenza vaccination.

The method was RT-PCR. TCRdb names Illumina HiSeq 2500 as the instrument used. The public reads were quality trimmed at Q25 with fastp and then assembled into clones with MiXCR by TCRdb, keeping productive beta chains. CDR3 protein duplicates are merged, each entry listing the most common genes and DNA. Counted in this sample were a few hundred thousand distinct CDR3 sequences; approximately 14% of them appeared once. The top ten constitute over 8.5% of the sample. This clonotype was counted many times. Which antigen it targets is not known. Base qualities are not recorded, but no much larger clone differs from it by a single base. Sequences SGHDT (CDR1) and YYEEEE (CDR2) are obtained from the germline V gene. Compared with germline, V lacks 4 bases and J lacks 10 bases; bases without a gene match: 7. Counted from cysteine to phenylalanine, this CDR3 has 13 amino acids. Only the CDR3 part of the read is kept: 39 bases, read in frame from the first base.

The sequenced sample was PBMCs from blood, obtained approximately 12 days after vaccination. This TCR was sampled from a man aged 45-65 years who received an inactivated influenza vaccine. Donor details come from another sample of the same person, matched by shared clones. The chain is assembled from TRBV5-6 and TRBJ1-1, with TRBD1 matching 10 junction bases. The DNA reads as follows: TGTGCCAGCAGCAATCGACAGGGGGCCGGAGCTTTCTTT. It encodes CASSNRQGAGAFF.